The clone carrying this TCR beta chain was detected a few times. Its antigen is not identified. The data originate from a study of high-grade serous ovarian cancer treatment subgroups. Only in-frame clones appear in the TCRdb table, and some are missing; sequencing was by immunoSEQ multiplex PCR. The data hold around 8,500 clones, with 70% to 80% observed a single time. Tumor samples were obtained before definitive surgery or chemotherapy. Study-wide results and caveats: Clonal relatedness tracked neoantigen level, and by trend copy number and mutation load. Repertoire analysis covered CDR3 alone, not CDR1 or CDR2.

Sequencing was carried out using tumor tissue. The TCR comes from a human donor with high-grade serous ovarian cancer.

The CDR3 loop reads CASRTGTGKNYGYTF. The CDR3 bases are TGTGCCAGTAGGACTGGGACAGGCAAGAACTATGGCTACACCTTC. The V and J genes are TRBV19 and TRBJ1-2, with 8 bases matching TRBD1. This CDR3 is 15 amino acids long. Germline V gives CDR1 LNHDA, CDR2 SQIVND (reference sequence). Trimming cost V 6 bases and J 2 bases; bases outside gene matches: 8.